This passage covers 12 T cell receptor beta chains from one sample sequenced in a study of CD8 T cells in ankylosing spondylitis (dated by TCRdb to the late 2010s). The method was 5' RACE. Instrument on record: Illumina HiSeq 2500. TCRdb reprocessing: public reads trimmed at Q25 with fastp, clones called with MiXCR, in-frame beta chains kept. For every CDR3 protein sequence, its rows merge into one entry that carries the most common genes and DNA. Recorded for this sample are about 260,000 distinct CDR3 sequences; about 24% of them occurred a single time. 0.6% to 0.75% of the sample belongs to the ten largest clones. The sequenced material came from blood, either unsorted or a sorted T cell fraction (not recorded which). These receptors came from a male donor with ankylosing spondylitis or in good health (not recorded which).

Many counts were recorded for this clonotype. The chain employs TRBV6-1 and TRBJ2-1; D is ambiguous. Germline V gene sequence: CDR1 MNHNS, CDR2 SASEGT. The V end was cut by 4 bases, the J end by 4 bases, with 17 bases between. The CDR3 is made up of 16 amino acids. The CDR3 DNA follows: TGTGCCAGCAGTGTTCGGAGAGTCTACCCTTACAATGAGCAGTTCTTC. Translating gives CASSVRRVYPYNEQFF.

This clonotype was picked up a small number of times. The V and J genes are TRBV20-1 and TRBJ2-4; TRBD2 aligns across 15 bases. Germline assignment: CDR1 DFQATT and CDR2 SNEGSKA (reference sequence). The CDR3 runs to 17 residues. Trimming cost V 3 bases and J 0 bases; bases outside gene matches: 3. CDR3 sequence: CSASGLAGGLAKNIQYF. The CDR3 nucleotides are TGCAGTGCTAGTGGACTAGCGGGGGGGTTAGCCAAAAACATTCAGTACTTC.

This clonotype was counted at least ten times. V and J are TRBV5-1 and TRBJ2-1; 8 nucleotides align to TRBD2. There are 16 residues in the CDR3. After removal of 4 bases from V and 2 bases from J, the junction contained 8 bases not matched to a gene. In germline, CDR1 is SGHRS, CDR2 YFSETQ. The CDR3 nucleotides read TGCGCCAGCAGCGTCGACCCGGGAGGGACCTACAATGAGCAGTTCTTC. It is translated as CASSVDPGGTYNEQFF.

This clonotype has at least ten counts. The rearrangement links TRBV12-3 or TRBV12-4 to TRBJ2-5; D not resolved. The germline V and J ends were trimmed by 3 bases and 5 bases, with 13 bases remaining between them. The CDR3 runs to 14 residues. CDR3 DNA sequence: TGTGCCAGCAGTTTTCGGGCGAGGCGGGAGACCCAGTACTTC. Its protein product is CASSFRARRETQYF.

The chain links TRBV6-1 to TRBJ2-1; possible D gene TRBD2, 5 bases. The CDR3 length is 14 residues. Trimming pared 2 bases from V and 2 bases from J, leaving 7 bases between. Germline values: CDR1 MNHNS, CDR2 SASEGT. CDR3 DNA: TGTGCCAGCAGTGAATCCGGGACCTACAATGAGCAGTTCTTC. Its protein product is CASSESGTYNEQFF.

In this sample, this clonotype turned up a few times. The chain is built from TRBV20-1 and TRBJ1-5; unclear D gene. Trimming cost V 6 bases and J 5 bases, with 14 bases left between them. This CDR3 region has 13 residues. Germline assignment: CDR1 DFQATT and CDR2 SNEGSKA (reference sequence). CDR3 coding DNA: TGCAGTGCCAACGCCTATAGGGATCAGCCCCAGCATTTT. Its translation: CSANAYRDQPQHF.

This clonotype was seen at least ten times. This chain links TRBV20-1 with TRBJ1-1, with D possibly TRBD1 on 5 matching bases. The CDR3 contains 14 residues. Germline loops: CDR1 DFQATT, CDR2 SNEGSKA (reference sequence). Trimming cost V 0 bases and J 5 bases, with 13 bases left between them. This CDR3 reads CSARDEAGRTEAFF. The CDR3 DNA is TGCAGTGCTAGAGATGAGGCAGGGAGAACTGAAGCTTTCTTT.

The table lists this clonotype with many counts. This chain's CDR3 is CSAWNGQGCPAANEKLFF. CDR3 nucleotide sequence: TGCAGTGCTTGGAACGGACAGGGCTGCCCGGCGGCTAATGAAAAACTGTTTTTT. V and J are TRBV20-1 and TRBJ1-4; 8 bases are a match to TRBD1. V shed 5 bases and J 3 bases; nucleotides not matched to a gene: 17. Germline lookup yields CDR1 DFQATT and CDR2 SNEGSKA (reference sequence). CDR3 length: 18 residues.

This sequence joins TRBV10-3 and TRBJ1-2; no clear D. Per germline, CDR1 ENHRY and CDR2 SYGVKD. The CDR3 runs to 15 residues. Trimming removed 8 bases from V and 2 bases from J, with 18 bases in between. The CDR3 DNA sequence: TGTGCCATCGTCTCCGGGATCAGGATAAACTATGGCTACACCTTC. The encoded protein is CAIVSGIRINYGYTF.

This rearrangement joins TRBV2 to TRBJ2-7, with D unresolved. V lost 6 bases and J 5 bases, leaving 11 bases between the germline ends. The CDR3 contains 12 residues. In germline, CDR1 is SNHLY, CDR2 FYNNEI. In DNA form, the CDR3 reads TGTGCCAGCAGCGCCCGTGCGGACGAGCAGTACTTC. It is translated as CASSARADEQYF.

This clonotype appeared a few times. CDR3 region: CAISESLKGGGTDTQYF. For the CDR3, the DNA is TGTGCCATCAGTGAGTCATTGAAGGGTGGTGGCACAGATACGCAGTATTTT. This chain links TRBV10-3 with TRBJ2-3; no definite D call. CDR1 and CDR2 from the germline V gene are ENHRY and SYGVKD. V was shortened by 0 bases and J by 1 base, with 14 bases between the two germline ends. The CDR3 runs 17 residues.

The chain employs TRBV20-1 and TRBJ2-7, with D hard to call. Germline V gene lookup returns CDR1 DFQATT and CDR2 SNEGSKA (reference sequence). This CDR3 has 13 residues. Trimming took 0 bases from V and 2 from J, leaving 8 bases between them. The CDR3 DNA sequence: TGCAGTGCTAGAGATACCCGCCCCTACGAGCAGTACTTC. Residues: CSARDTRPYEQYF.